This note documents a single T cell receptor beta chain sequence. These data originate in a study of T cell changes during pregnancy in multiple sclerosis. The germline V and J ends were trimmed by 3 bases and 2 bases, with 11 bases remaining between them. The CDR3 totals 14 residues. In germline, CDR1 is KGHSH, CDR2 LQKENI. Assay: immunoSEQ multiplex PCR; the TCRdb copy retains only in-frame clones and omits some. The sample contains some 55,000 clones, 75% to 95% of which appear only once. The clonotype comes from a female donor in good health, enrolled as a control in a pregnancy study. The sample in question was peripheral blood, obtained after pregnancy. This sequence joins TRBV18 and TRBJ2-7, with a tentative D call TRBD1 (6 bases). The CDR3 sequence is CASSPSGATYEQYF. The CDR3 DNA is TGTGCCAGCTCACCTTCAGGGGCGACCTACGAGCAGTACTTC.